This entry lists 24 T cell receptor beta chains sequenced from one sample in a study of CD8+ T cells in alopecia areata. Sequencing relied on a cDNA template that was reverse transcribed from extracted RNA. The table came from immunoSEQ multiplex PCR; TCRdb's copy has only in-frame clones and leaves some out. The profile shows 100,000 to 150,000 clones, over 50% of them singletons. Sample: CD4+ T cells sorted from blood, taken at week 0. These receptors came from a human donor with alopecia areata.

This rearrangement joins TRBV9 to TRBJ2-5; 9 nucleotides line up with TRBD2. The length of the CDR3 is 15 residues. The germline CDR1 and CDR2 sequences are SGDLS and YYNGEE. V shed 6 bases and J 5 bases; nucleotides not matched to a gene: 11. The CDR3 loop is CASTRASGGTETQYF. CDR3 nucleotides: TGTGCCAGCACGAGGGCAAGCGGGGGGACGGAGACCCAGTACTTC.

The CDR3, as DNA: TGTGCCAGTAGTTTCCGTACTGGAGGCTACACCTTC. Residues: CASSFRTGGYTF. The rearrangement uses TRBV19 and TRBJ1-2; no reliable D call. With 5 bases removed from V and 8 bases from J, the gap between germline ends came to 12 bases. The CDR3 covers 12 residues. The V gene's germline CDR1 is LNHDA and CDR2 SQIVND (reference sequence).

This chain connects TRBV7-2 to TRBJ2-3; no firm D call. CDR3 length: 17 residues. V was clipped by 3 bases and J by 2 bases, with 18 bases between them. The germline V gene has CDR1 SGHTA and CDR2 FQGNSA. This chain's CDR3 is CASSFWSGRAYTDTQYF. CDR3 DNA: TGTGCCAGCAGCTTCTGGTCCGGAAGAGCATACACAGATACGCAGTATTTT. The whole variable domain, filled in from reference TRBV7-2 and TRBJ2-3, reads GAGVSQSPSNKVTEKGKDVELRCDPISGHTALYWYRQSLGQGLEFLIYFQGNSAPDKSGLPSDRFSAERTGGSVSTLTIQRTQQEDSAVYLCASSFWSGRAYTDTQYFGPGTRLTVL.

This chain connects TRBV30 to TRBJ2-2, with D uncertain. The germline CDR1 and CDR2 sequences are GTSNPN and SVGIG (reference sequence). V lost 3 bases to trimming and J lost 3 bases, with 11 bases between them. This CDR3 comprises 14 residues. Here the CDR3 reads CAWRPYKYTGELFF. DNA of the CDR3: TGTGCCTGGAGGCCATACAAGTACACCGGGGAGCTGTTTTTT.

This clone came up a few times. V usage is TRBV9 and J usage is TRBJ1-1; D gene unclear. The CDR3 spans 13 residues. Deletions cut 4 bases from V and 1 base from J, with 8 bases between. Germline V gene lookup returns CDR1 SGDLS and CDR2 YYNGEE. CDR3 loop: CASSQHGNTEAFF. In DNA, the CDR3 is TGTGCCAGCAGCCAACACGGGAACACTGAAGCTTTCTTT. The full variable domain, in which reference TRBV9 and TRBJ1-1 provide the parts outside the CDR3, is DSGVTQTPKHLITATGQRVTLRCSPRSGDLSVYWYQQSLDQGLQFLIQYYNGEERAKGNILERFSAQQFPDLHSELNLSSLELGDSALYFCASSQHGNTEAFFGQGTRLTVV.

The chain employs TRBV9 and TRBJ2-1; D may be TRBD2 (5 bases). The CDR3 has 15 residues. V was shortened by 0 bases and J by 4 bases, with 11 bases between the two germline ends. Germline V lookup: CDR1 SGDLS, CDR2 YYNGEE. The CDR3 DNA sequence: TGTGCCAGCAGCGTAGAGGGCGGGTCATACAATGAGCAGTTCTTC. Translated, it gives CASSVEGGSYNEQFF.

A few counts support this clone. The DNA of the CDR3 is TGTGCCATCAGCCGAGCGGGGGGCCGGGAGACCCAGTACTTC. Translation gives CAISRAGGRETQYF. This chain uses TRBV10-3 with TRBJ2-5; 9 bases fit TRBD2. The germline V gene encodes CDR1 ENHRY and CDR2 SYGVKD. The CDR3 is 14 residues long. V trimming: 6 bases; J trimming: 5 bases; junction bases outside the gene matches: 7.

About this clone itself: In the same sample, other DNA sequences code for this CDR3. The gene calls are TRBV27 and TRBJ2-5; TRBD1 aligns across 7 bases. The CDR3 has 13 residues. The V gene's germline CDR1 is MNHEY and CDR2 SMNVEV (reference sequence). Trimming removed 3 bases from V and 5 bases from J; junction bases left unmatched: 3. CDR3 region: CASSLVGGETQYF. The CDR3 DNA reads as TGTGCCAGCAGTTTGGTAGGGGGCGAGACCCAGTACTTC.

The rearrangement links TRBV30 to TRBJ2-1, with 9 bases that match TRBD1. The CDR3 consists of 14 residues. After removal of 0 bases from V and 7 bases from J, the junction contained 4 bases not matched to a gene. Germline V lookup: CDR1 GTSNPN, CDR2 SVGIG (reference sequence). The CDR3 loop is CAWSVQGARNEQFF. As DNA, the CDR3 is TGTGCCTGGAGTGTACAGGGGGCAAGGAATGAGCAGTTCTTC.

The V call is TRBV5-1, the J call TRBJ2-5; 12 nucleotides match TRBD2. The junction had 6 bases not matched to a gene; V was cut back by 4 bases and J by 2 bases. Germline assignment: CDR1 SGHRS and CDR2 YFSETQ. The CDR3 runs to 16 residues. CDR3 in amino acids: CASSATGTSGQETQYF. The CDR3 DNA is TGCGCCAGCAGCGCCACCGGGACTAGCGGGCAAGAGACCCAGTACTTC. The whole variable domain, remainder taken from reference TRBV5-1 and TRBJ2-5, is KAGVTQTPRYLIKTRGQQVTLSCSPISGHRSVSWYQQTPGQGLQFLFEYFSETQRNKGNFPGRFSGRQFSNSRSEMNVSTLELGDSALYLCASSATGTSGQETQYFGPGTRLLVL.

This sequence joins TRBV6-5 and TRBJ2-7; weak D call: TRBD1 (6 bases). The V gene lost 6 bases and the J gene lost 2 bases, with 17 bases spanning the gap. Germline-derived CDR1 and CDR2 are MNHEY and SVGAGI. This CDR3 is built from 15 residues. The CDR3 nucleotides are TGTGCCAGCAGCCCAGGGGTCCCCACTACCTACGAGCAGTACTTC. Its translation is CASSPGVPTTYEQYF.

V and J are TRBV14 and TRBJ1-1; D is uncertain. The CDR3 runs 15 residues. CDR1 is SGHDN and CDR2 is FVKESK in the germline V gene. The ends were cut back, 0 bases at V and 4 bases at J, with 12 bases in the middle. CDR3 region: CASSQESRGSTEAFF. In DNA form, the CDR3 reads TGTGCCAGCAGCCAAGAGTCTAGAGGGAGCACTGAAGCTTTCTTT.

The V call is TRBV6-5, the J call TRBJ1-2; TRBD1 is a possible D gene (6 bases). Trimming removed 2 bases from V and 4 bases from J, with 11 bases in between. This CDR3 spans 14 amino acids. CDR1 and CDR2 from the germline V gene are MNHEY and SVGAGI. CDR3 loop: CASSYTRDTYGYTF. The CDR3 nucleotides are TGTGCCAGCAGTTACACTCGGGACACCTATGGCTACACCTTC.

This clone has just a few counts. The CDR3 protein is CASSLGGTISYNEQFF. The CDR3 bases are TGCGCCAGCAGCTTGGGGGGTACCATCTCCTACAATGAGCAGTTCTTC. The V call is TRBV5-1, the J call TRBJ2-1, with D unresolved. Germline CDR1 reads SGHRS; CDR2 reads YFSETQ. The CDR3 extends over 16 amino acids. Trimming left V 0 bases short and J 0 bases short, with 10 bases between.

V is TRBV10-1 and J is TRBJ2-1, with a possible D match to TRBD1 (5 bases). The CDR3 is 16 amino acids. V gave up 7 bases and J gave up 4 bases, with 20 bases separating them. Germline-derived CDR1 and CDR2 are WNHNN and SYGVQD (reference sequence). In DNA form, the CDR3 reads TGCGCCAGCATTGCCCAGATCAAGGGGTTTTACAATGAGCAGTTCTTC. Translating gives CASIAQIKGFYNEQFF.

This chain connects TRBV19 to TRBJ2-5; perhaps TRBD2 as D (5 bases). CDR3 length: 15 amino acids. Germline V gene lookup returns CDR1 LNHDA and CDR2 SQIVND (reference sequence). The V and J ends lost 5 bases and 4 bases respectively, with 17 bases between them. The DNA of the CDR3 is TGTGCCAGTAGTCCCCGGGGTGCACGGGGAGAGACCCAGTACTTC. Its translation: CASSPRGARGETQYF.

The chain couples TRBV27 to TRBJ1-6; no clear D. Trimming shortened V by 4 bases and J by 5 bases, and 9 bases separated the two germline ends. CDR3 size: 14 residues. Germline loops: CDR1 MNHEY, CDR2 SMNVEV (reference sequence). Here the CDR3 reads CASSYDFNNSPLHF. DNA for the CDR3: TGTGCCAGCAGTTATGACTTTAATAATTCACCCCTCCACTTT.

The chain is built from TRBV4-1 and TRBJ1-2, with D perhaps matching TRBD1 (6 bases). Per the germline V gene, CDR1 is MGHRA and CDR2 is YSYEKL. This CDR3 region has 16 residues. The ends were cut back, 1 base at V and 4 bases at J, with 16 bases in the middle. CDR3 sequence (DNA): TGCGCCAGCAGCCAAGGAGGGGGGGCGTTCGTCTATGGCTACACCTTC. This encodes CASSQGGGAFVYGYTF.

The chain is built from TRBV5-4 and TRBJ2-2; 7 nucleotides agree with TRBD1. There are 15 residues in the CDR3. V was pared by 0 bases and J by 4 bases, with 3 bases of the junction left unmatched. The germline V gene encodes CDR1 SGHNT and CDR2 YYREEE (reference sequence). For the CDR3, the DNA is TGTGCCAGCAGCTTGGCCGGGACAGCCACCGGGGAGCTGTTTTTT. This gives the protein CASSLAGTATGELFF.

This sequence joins TRBV7-9 and TRBJ2-2; the match to TRBD1 covers 11 bases. There are 15 residues in the CDR3. Per the germline V gene, CDR1 is SEHNR and CDR2 is FQNEAQ (reference sequence). J lost 3 bases, V lost 3 bases, and 0 bases had no gene match. This CDR3 reads CASSLGQGDTGELFF. In DNA, the CDR3 is TGTGCCAGCAGCTTGGGACAGGGGGACACCGGGGAGCTGTTTTTT.

The chain couples TRBV6-6 to TRBJ1-5; no clear D gene. Germline V lookup: CDR1 MNHNY, CDR2 SVGAGI (reference sequence). V lost 2 bases, J lost 7 bases, and 12 bases lay in between. This CDR3 has 14 residues. The CDR3 loop is CASSYDVGEQPQHF. The CDR3, as DNA: TGTGCCAGCAGTTACGACGTCGGGGAACAGCCCCAGCATTTT.

The V and J genes are TRBV2 and TRBJ2-6; D may be TRBD2 (7 bases). V shed 6 bases and J shed 0 bases, with 15 bases lying between them. CDR1 is SNHLY, CDR2 FYNNEI, per germline. The CDR3 loop spans 17 amino acids. CDR3 sequence (DNA): TGTGCCAGCAGAGCGGGACAAGATAGCTCTGGGGCCAACGTCCTGACTTTC. Protein: CASRAGQDSSGANVLTF.

The genes are TRBV2 and TRBJ2-3; TRBD2 matches at 11 bases. Germline V gene data show CDR1 as SNHLY and CDR2 as FYNNEI. This CDR3 has 16 residues. V shed 5 bases and J 3 bases; nucleotides not matched to a gene: 7. For the CDR3, the DNA is TGTGCCAGCAGTCCCAGACTAGCGGGAATGACAGATACGCAGTATTTT. This sequence encodes CASSPRLAGMTDTQYF. Combining the CDR3 with reference TRBV2 and TRBJ2-3 gives the whole variable domain EPEVTQTPSHQVTQMGQEVILRCVPISNHLYFYWYRQILGQKVEFLVSFYNNEISEKSEIFDDQFSVERPDGSNFTLKIRSTKLEDSAMYFCASSPRLAGMTDTQYFGPGTRLTVL.

The chain recombines TRBV19 with TRBJ2-3; D possibly corresponds to TRBD1 (6 bases). V lost 7 bases to trimming and J lost 7 bases, with 15 bases between them. CDR1 LNHDA and CDR2 SQIVND come from the germline V gene (reference sequence). There are 13 residues in the CDR3. In DNA form, the CDR3 reads TGTGCCAGTAATCAACAGGGTAGCAATACGCAGTATTTT. It is translated as CASNQQGSNTQYF. Complete variable domain (other parts from reference TRBV19 and TRBJ2-3): DGGITQSPKYLFRKEGQNVTLSCEQNLNHDAMYWYRQDPGQGLRLIYYSQIVNDFQKGDIAEGYSVSREKKESFPLTVTSAQKNPTAFYLCASNQQGSNTQYFGPGTRLTVL.